This T cell receptor (beta chain) appears in the sequencing data of a study of STAT5B mutations in CD4+ large granular lymphocyte leukemia. Germline V gives CDR1 SGHVS, CDR2 FQNEAQ. V was pared by 5 bases and J by 6 bases, with 16 bases of the junction left unmatched. CDR3 length: 18 amino acids. The survey-level immunoSEQ assay was used. The data were produced by immunoSEQ multiplex PCR, yet TCRdb's version contains in-frame clones alone and is incomplete. The sample gives 40,000 or so clones, 75% to 85% of which show up once; 0.55% is in the top ten. Sequenced material: CD4+ T cells from blood buffy coats. This rearrangement joins TRBV7-8 to TRBJ2-2; 9 bases are a match to TRBD2. The sequence was obtained from a human donor in good health. The DNA of the CDR3 is TGTGCCAGCAGCCCCCCTCTCCGCCTTAGCGGGAGTCCCGGGGAGCTGTTTTTT. Translation gives CASSPPLRLSGSPGELFF.